Shown below are 20 T cell receptor beta chains from a single sample sequenced in a study of T-cell memory formation after mild COVID-19. MiXCR was run by TCRdb on the 5' RACE reads, yielding one entry per CDR3 protein. The table lists roughly 400,000 distinct CDR3 sequences, 20% to 25% of them singletons. The sequencing sample was made of PBMCs or a T cell subset sorted from them (not recorded which). The receptors here all came from an adult woman who had mild COVID-19 (a few samples of this study predate the infection). Cell type and time point are not known.

This clonotype was counted a few times. J is TRBJ1-2 and V is TRBV15; D not certain. Per germline, CDR1 LNHNV and CDR2 YYDKDF (reference sequence). Trimming took 1 base from V and 2 from J, leaving 5 bases between them. This CDR3 has 13 residues. The CDR3 DNA reads as TGTGCCACCAGCAGAGGCGGGAACTATGGCTACACCTTC. This sequence encodes CATSRGGNYGYTF.

This clonotype was found a few times. The genes are TRBV20-1 and TRBJ2-7, with D possibly TRBD2 on 7 matching bases. V was trimmed by 1 base and J by 2 bases, leaving 18 bases between them. This CDR3 contains 16 residues. Germline assignment: CDR1 DFQATT and CDR2 SNEGSKA (reference sequence). In nucleotides, the CDR3 is TGCAGTGCTAGAGGAGTAGGGGGAGGGACCCCCTACGAGCAGTACTTC. Amino acid sequence: CSARGVGGGTPYEQYF.

Only a few counts were recorded for this clonotype. V usage is TRBV5-4 and J usage is TRBJ1-2; a weak D match, TRBD1 (5 bases). Trimming cost V 4 bases and J 2 bases, with 15 bases left between them. This CDR3 spans 15 amino acids. Germline V gene lookup returns CDR1 SGHNT and CDR2 YYREEE (reference sequence). The chain's CDR3 is CASSVDSGMNYGYTF. CDR3 DNA: TGTGCCAGCAGCGTAGACTCAGGGATGAACTATGGCTACACCTTC.

This chain connects TRBV12-3 or TRBV12-4 to TRBJ1-2; tentative D call: TRBD1 (6 bases). The CDR3 runs to 14 residues. With 2 bases removed from V and 9 bases from J, the gap between germline ends came to 16 bases. The CDR3 sequence is CASSLSAMGASYTF. The CDR3 nucleotides read TGTGCCAGCAGTTTATCCGCCATGGGGGCGAGCTACACCTTC.

The chain carries TRBV5-1 and TRBJ1-1, with D tentatively TRBD1 (5 bases). The CDR3 runs 15 residues. CDR1 and CDR2 from the germline V gene are SGHRS and YFSETQ. V was clipped by 0 bases and J by 4 bases, with 13 bases between them. The CDR3: CASSLVMGQGTEAFF. Here the CDR3 DNA reads TGCGCCAGCAGCTTGGTAATGGGGCAGGGCACTGAAGCTTTCTTT.

The genes are TRBV7-2 and TRBJ1-3; D ambiguous. V was cut by 5 bases and J by 3 bases, with 11 bases left in between. Germline V gene data show CDR1 as SGHTA and CDR2 as FQGNSA. CDR3 size: 14 residues. The CDR3 nucleotides read TGTGCCAGCAGCCCCAGAGGAGGTGGAAACACCATATATTTT. Its protein product is CASSPRGGGNTIYF.

This clonotype was picked up a small number of times. The chain combines TRBV20-1 with TRBJ2-1, with 9 bases fitting TRBD1. The length of the CDR3 is 15 residues. J gave up 8 bases and V 5 bases, and 13 bases lay outside the gene matches. Germline V gene data show CDR1 as DFQATT and CDR2 as SNEGSKA (reference sequence). CDR3 protein: CSAPRGDRVTDEQFF. The CDR3 DNA sequence: TGCAGTGCTCCCCGGGGGGACAGGGTCACGGATGAGCAGTTCTTC.

This clonotype was seen only a few times. The chain is built from TRBV5-1 and TRBJ1-2; D is unclear. This CDR3 is built from 9 residues. Trimming took off 6 bases at V and 6 bases at J, with 3 bases between the two ends. The germline V gene has CDR1 SGHRS and CDR2 YFSETQ. The CDR3 DNA reads TGCGCCAGCATCGATGGCTACACCTTC. Translated: CASIDGYTF.

The chain is built from TRBV6-1 and TRBJ2-7; D gene uncertain. V was pared by 2 bases and J by 4 bases, with 6 bases between. The CDR3 runs 12 residues. The germline CDR1 and CDR2 sequences are MNHNS and SASEGT. The CDR3 region is CASSEFEYEQYF. CDR3 in DNA: TGTGCCAGCAGTGAATTTGAGTACGAGCAGTACTTC.

This clonotype was recorded a few times. The chain combines TRBV25-1 with TRBJ2-1; 11 bases map to TRBD2. This CDR3 spans 16 amino acids. Germline trimming cut 5 bases from V and 7 bases from J; bases unmatched to any gene: 10. CDR1 MGHDK and CDR2 SYGVNS come from the germline V gene. CDR3 residues: CASSPGGTSGRNEQFF. CDR3 in DNA: TGTGCCAGCAGTCCCGGCGGGACTAGCGGTAGGAATGAGCAGTTCTTC. The full variable domain, completed using reference TRBV25-1 and TRBJ2-1, is EADIYQTPRYLVIGTGKKITLECSQTMGHDKMYWYQQDPGMELHLIHYSYGVNSTEKGDLSSESTVSRIRTEHFPLTLESARPSHTSQYLCASSPGGTSGRNEQFFGPGTRLTVL.

The gene calls are TRBV19 and TRBJ2-1; 7 bases match TRBD2. V trimming: 6 bases; J trimming: 4 bases; junction bases outside the gene matches: 9. Per germline, CDR1 LNHDA and CDR2 SQIVND (reference sequence). CDR3 length equals 15 residues. The chain's CDR3 is CASSALASGYNEQFF. The CDR3 bases are TGTGCCAGTAGCGCCCTGGCTAGCGGTTACAATGAGCAGTTCTTC.

This clonotype was seen only a few times. The chain has TRBV6-5 and TRBJ2-5; TRBD1 matches at 9 bases. The CDR3 is made up of 13 amino acids. The germline gives CDR1 MNHEY, CDR2 SVGAGI. V shed 6 bases and J 7 bases; nucleotides not matched to a gene: 6. This CDR3 reads CASSRDRVGTQYF. The CDR3 nucleotides read TGTGCCAGCAGCCGGGACAGGGTGGGGACCCAGTACTTC.

This chain connects TRBV6-5 to TRBJ2-7; perhaps TRBD1 as D (6 bases). The V end was cut by 5 bases, the J end by 5 bases, with 16 bases between. CDR1 and CDR2 from the germline V gene are MNHEY and SVGAGI. This CDR3 has 14 amino acids. The CDR3 is CASSAQGIENEQYF. CDR3 DNA sequence: TGTGCCAGCAGTGCCCAGGGGATTGAGAACGAGCAGTACTTC.

The rearrangement links TRBV20-1 to TRBJ2-5; D is perhaps TRBD2 (5 bases). V lost 4 bases to trimming and J lost 5 bases, with 11 bases between them. In germline, CDR1 is DFQATT, CDR2 SNEGSKA (reference sequence). CDR3 length: 12 amino acids. The CDR3 DNA reads TGCAGTGCTAAGGTCGGCGGGGAGACCCAGTACTTC. Its protein is CSAKVGGETQYF.

This chain joins TRBV7-8 and TRBJ1-3, with 7 bases identical to TRBD1. Germline loops: CDR1 SGHVS, CDR2 FQNEAQ. This CDR3 comprises 16 residues. The J segment lost 0 bases and the V segment lost 5 bases, leaving 7 bases of the junction unmatched. The CDR3 protein is CASSPSGQLSGNTIYF. Written as DNA, the CDR3 is TGTGCCAGCAGCCCATCGGGACAGCTCTCTGGAAACACCATATATTTT.

V and J are TRBV4-2 and TRBJ1-5; tentatively, D is TRBD1 (6 bases). With 1 base removed from V and 5 bases from J, the gap between germline ends came to 9 bases. Germline loops: CDR1 LGHNA, CDR2 YNFKEQ. CDR3 length equals 14 residues. The CDR3 nucleotides are TGTGCCAGCAGCCAAGGGTCAGGGGATCAGCCCCAGCATTTT. It translates to CASSQGSGDQPQHF.

This clonotype has just one count. The gene calls are TRBV30 and TRBJ1-2, with D hard to call. The V end lost 2 bases, the J end lost 0 bases, and 10 bases lay between the germline ends. This CDR3 comprises 14 residues. Germline-derived CDR1 and CDR2 are GTSNPN and SVGIG (reference sequence). The CDR3 spells CAWSTGIANYGYTF. The CDR3 DNA sequence: TGTGCCTGGAGTACGGGGATAGCTAACTATGGCTACACCTTC.

The chain couples TRBV5-1 to TRBJ1-6; no definite D call. CDR3 length: 15 amino acids. Germline V lookup: CDR1 SGHRS, CDR2 YFSETQ. V shed 4 bases and J shed 7 bases, with 15 bases lying between them. CDR3 nucleotide sequence: TGCGCCAGCAGCCAGAGACCTACGGCAAATTCACCCCTCCACTTT. Translating it yields CASSQRPTANSPLHF.

J is TRBJ2-1 and V is TRBV5-4, with 14 bases identical to TRBD2. Germline CDR1 and CDR2: SGHNT and YYREEE (reference sequence). CDR3 length: 19 residues. V trimming: 4 bases; J trimming: 5 bases; junction bases outside the gene matches: 14. The CDR3 DNA reads as TGTGCCAGCAGCGTACCCCCGGGACTAGCGGGAGTGGACCACAATGAGCAGTTCTTC. Its translation is CASSVPPGLAGVDHNEQFF.

This clonotype was counted a few times. The chain links TRBV6-6 to TRBJ2-2, with TRBD1 identical over 7 bases. The V gene's germline CDR1 is MNHNY and CDR2 SVGAGI (reference sequence). V was clipped by 8 bases and J by 4 bases; unmatched bases: 13. The CDR3 runs to 16 residues. DNA of the CDR3: TGTGCCAGCCGGGCCCTGGGACAGCAAACCACCGGGGAGCTGTTTTTT. Its protein product is CASRALGQQTTGELFF.